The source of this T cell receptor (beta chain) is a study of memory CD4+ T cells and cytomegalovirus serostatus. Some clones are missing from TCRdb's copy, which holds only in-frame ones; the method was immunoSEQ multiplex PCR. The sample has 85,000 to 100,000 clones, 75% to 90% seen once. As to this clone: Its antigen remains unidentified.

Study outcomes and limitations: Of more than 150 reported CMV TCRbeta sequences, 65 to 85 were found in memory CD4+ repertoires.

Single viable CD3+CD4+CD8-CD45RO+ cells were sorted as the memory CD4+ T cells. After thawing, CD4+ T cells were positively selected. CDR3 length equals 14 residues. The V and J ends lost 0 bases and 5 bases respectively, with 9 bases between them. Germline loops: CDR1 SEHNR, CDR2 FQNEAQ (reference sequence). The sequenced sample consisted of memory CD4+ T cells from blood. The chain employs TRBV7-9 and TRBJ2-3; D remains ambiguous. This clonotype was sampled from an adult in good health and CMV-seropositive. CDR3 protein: CASSLATRVDTQYF. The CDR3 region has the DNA TGTGCCAGCAGCTTAGCTACCAGAGTAGATACGCAGTATTTT. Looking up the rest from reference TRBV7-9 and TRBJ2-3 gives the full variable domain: DTGVSQNPRHKITKRGQNVTFRCDPISEHNRLYWYRQTLGQGPEFLTYFQNEAQLEKSRLLSDRFSAERPKGSFSTLEIQRTEQGDSAMYLCASSLATRVDTQYFGPGTRLTVL.